This T cell receptor beta chain was identified during a study of T cells in Graves' hyperthyroidism and ophthalmopathy. Diagnoses rested on clinical symptoms, serum thyroxine and TRAb, thyroid ultrasound and orbital computed tomography. TCR beta CDR3 regions were amplified from RNA transcripts. Carried out on the TCR CDR3, a first-round RT-PCR used the HTBI primer set. TCRdb re-analysed the multiplex PCR reads in MiXCR, keeping a single row per CDR3 protein. The sample has 550,000 to 700,000 distinct CDR3 sequences, just over 45% seen once. The CDR3 is 12 residues long. In germline, CDR1 is SQVTM, CDR2 ANQGSEA. With V trimmed by 6 bases and J by 11 bases, 6 bases remained unmatched. General study results and limits: Ophthalmopathy was predicted by the model a median of about 6.7 months ahead of onset.

Comment on this clonotype: Its antigen is as yet unknown.

The rearrangement joins TRBV29-1 to TRBJ2-7, with 14 positions matching TRBD2. The material sequenced was peripheral blood or thyroid tissue (not recorded which). The clonotype comes from an adult woman with Graves' disease, either hyperthyroidism or ophthalmopathy (not recorded which). DNA for the CDR3: TGCAGCGTACGGAGGGGACTAGCGGGAGAGTACTTC. Its translation is CSVRRGLAGEYF.